This T cell receptor beta chain originates from a study of vaccination and CD4 T cells after COVID-19. Documented treatment: approximately nine-day PBMC culture with coronavirus spike peptide pools or control peptides (ViraFEST assay). CD4+ T lymphocytes from the unexposed donor were collected before the COVID-19 pandemic (2011-2018). First, ViraFEST expanded antigen-specific T cells with peptide pools, and next it sequenced the TCRs. Half-medium changes with fresh IL-2 medium occurred on days 3 and 7. If enough cells were available, CD4+ T cells from unexposed donors were probed with SARS-CoV-2 S/N and four cold-coronavirus spikes. Sequencing of cultured CD4+ T cell DNA used the Oncomine TCR Beta short-read assay. DNA came from CD4+ T cells after culture. TCRdb processed the PCR reads anew with MiXCR; each CDR3 protein has one entry. The sample includes about 10,000 distinct CDR3 sequences, 34% seen only once; the top ten take approximately 15%.

About this clonotype itself: The target antigen is unknown.

The CDR3 runs 15 residues. V was pared by 6 bases and J by 4 bases, with 18 bases between. Germline V gives CDR1 MNHEY, CDR2 SVGEGT. This chain uses TRBV6-2 or TRBV6-3 with TRBJ2-5; D possibly corresponds to TRBD2 (6 bases). The sample comprised CD4+ T cells from blood, cultured in vitro. This receptor was obtained from a human donor in good health. Here the CDR3 DNA reads TGTGCCAGCAGGAAGGGACTTTTCAGCAGAGAGACCCAGTACTTC. This sequence encodes CASRKGLFSRETQYF.